The TCR beta chain under discussion was sequenced for a study of blood T cell repertoires in COVID-19. Across the study: COVID-19 samples collected from the United States, Italy and Spain covered acute and convalescent phases. T cells, B-cell-depleted T cells, or PBMCs supplied cDNA or gDNA.

Authors' processing steps: For nucleated cells, counts were estimated from reference gene primer amplification. TCRdb's table, derived via immunoSEQ multiplex PCR, lists solely in-frame clones and lacks some. From that table come the V and J calls and clone size; the DNA was used to work out D and trimming. The table shows under 200,000 clones, with roughly 84% occurring only once. Germline assignment: CDR1 KGHSH and CDR2 LQKENI. V lost 2 bases to trimming and J lost 6 bases, with 6 bases between them. This CDR3 has 12 amino acids. Followed longitudinally, the Seattle patients had been enrolled during active infection.

Source material: peripheral blood. The sequence was collected from a woman aged 45-65 years with COVID-19, enrolled during active disease. This chain connects TRBV18 to TRBJ2-3; no clear D. This CDR3 is CASSPFADTQYF. CDR3 nucleotide sequence: TGTGCCAGCTCACCATTCGCGGATACGCAGTATTTT.